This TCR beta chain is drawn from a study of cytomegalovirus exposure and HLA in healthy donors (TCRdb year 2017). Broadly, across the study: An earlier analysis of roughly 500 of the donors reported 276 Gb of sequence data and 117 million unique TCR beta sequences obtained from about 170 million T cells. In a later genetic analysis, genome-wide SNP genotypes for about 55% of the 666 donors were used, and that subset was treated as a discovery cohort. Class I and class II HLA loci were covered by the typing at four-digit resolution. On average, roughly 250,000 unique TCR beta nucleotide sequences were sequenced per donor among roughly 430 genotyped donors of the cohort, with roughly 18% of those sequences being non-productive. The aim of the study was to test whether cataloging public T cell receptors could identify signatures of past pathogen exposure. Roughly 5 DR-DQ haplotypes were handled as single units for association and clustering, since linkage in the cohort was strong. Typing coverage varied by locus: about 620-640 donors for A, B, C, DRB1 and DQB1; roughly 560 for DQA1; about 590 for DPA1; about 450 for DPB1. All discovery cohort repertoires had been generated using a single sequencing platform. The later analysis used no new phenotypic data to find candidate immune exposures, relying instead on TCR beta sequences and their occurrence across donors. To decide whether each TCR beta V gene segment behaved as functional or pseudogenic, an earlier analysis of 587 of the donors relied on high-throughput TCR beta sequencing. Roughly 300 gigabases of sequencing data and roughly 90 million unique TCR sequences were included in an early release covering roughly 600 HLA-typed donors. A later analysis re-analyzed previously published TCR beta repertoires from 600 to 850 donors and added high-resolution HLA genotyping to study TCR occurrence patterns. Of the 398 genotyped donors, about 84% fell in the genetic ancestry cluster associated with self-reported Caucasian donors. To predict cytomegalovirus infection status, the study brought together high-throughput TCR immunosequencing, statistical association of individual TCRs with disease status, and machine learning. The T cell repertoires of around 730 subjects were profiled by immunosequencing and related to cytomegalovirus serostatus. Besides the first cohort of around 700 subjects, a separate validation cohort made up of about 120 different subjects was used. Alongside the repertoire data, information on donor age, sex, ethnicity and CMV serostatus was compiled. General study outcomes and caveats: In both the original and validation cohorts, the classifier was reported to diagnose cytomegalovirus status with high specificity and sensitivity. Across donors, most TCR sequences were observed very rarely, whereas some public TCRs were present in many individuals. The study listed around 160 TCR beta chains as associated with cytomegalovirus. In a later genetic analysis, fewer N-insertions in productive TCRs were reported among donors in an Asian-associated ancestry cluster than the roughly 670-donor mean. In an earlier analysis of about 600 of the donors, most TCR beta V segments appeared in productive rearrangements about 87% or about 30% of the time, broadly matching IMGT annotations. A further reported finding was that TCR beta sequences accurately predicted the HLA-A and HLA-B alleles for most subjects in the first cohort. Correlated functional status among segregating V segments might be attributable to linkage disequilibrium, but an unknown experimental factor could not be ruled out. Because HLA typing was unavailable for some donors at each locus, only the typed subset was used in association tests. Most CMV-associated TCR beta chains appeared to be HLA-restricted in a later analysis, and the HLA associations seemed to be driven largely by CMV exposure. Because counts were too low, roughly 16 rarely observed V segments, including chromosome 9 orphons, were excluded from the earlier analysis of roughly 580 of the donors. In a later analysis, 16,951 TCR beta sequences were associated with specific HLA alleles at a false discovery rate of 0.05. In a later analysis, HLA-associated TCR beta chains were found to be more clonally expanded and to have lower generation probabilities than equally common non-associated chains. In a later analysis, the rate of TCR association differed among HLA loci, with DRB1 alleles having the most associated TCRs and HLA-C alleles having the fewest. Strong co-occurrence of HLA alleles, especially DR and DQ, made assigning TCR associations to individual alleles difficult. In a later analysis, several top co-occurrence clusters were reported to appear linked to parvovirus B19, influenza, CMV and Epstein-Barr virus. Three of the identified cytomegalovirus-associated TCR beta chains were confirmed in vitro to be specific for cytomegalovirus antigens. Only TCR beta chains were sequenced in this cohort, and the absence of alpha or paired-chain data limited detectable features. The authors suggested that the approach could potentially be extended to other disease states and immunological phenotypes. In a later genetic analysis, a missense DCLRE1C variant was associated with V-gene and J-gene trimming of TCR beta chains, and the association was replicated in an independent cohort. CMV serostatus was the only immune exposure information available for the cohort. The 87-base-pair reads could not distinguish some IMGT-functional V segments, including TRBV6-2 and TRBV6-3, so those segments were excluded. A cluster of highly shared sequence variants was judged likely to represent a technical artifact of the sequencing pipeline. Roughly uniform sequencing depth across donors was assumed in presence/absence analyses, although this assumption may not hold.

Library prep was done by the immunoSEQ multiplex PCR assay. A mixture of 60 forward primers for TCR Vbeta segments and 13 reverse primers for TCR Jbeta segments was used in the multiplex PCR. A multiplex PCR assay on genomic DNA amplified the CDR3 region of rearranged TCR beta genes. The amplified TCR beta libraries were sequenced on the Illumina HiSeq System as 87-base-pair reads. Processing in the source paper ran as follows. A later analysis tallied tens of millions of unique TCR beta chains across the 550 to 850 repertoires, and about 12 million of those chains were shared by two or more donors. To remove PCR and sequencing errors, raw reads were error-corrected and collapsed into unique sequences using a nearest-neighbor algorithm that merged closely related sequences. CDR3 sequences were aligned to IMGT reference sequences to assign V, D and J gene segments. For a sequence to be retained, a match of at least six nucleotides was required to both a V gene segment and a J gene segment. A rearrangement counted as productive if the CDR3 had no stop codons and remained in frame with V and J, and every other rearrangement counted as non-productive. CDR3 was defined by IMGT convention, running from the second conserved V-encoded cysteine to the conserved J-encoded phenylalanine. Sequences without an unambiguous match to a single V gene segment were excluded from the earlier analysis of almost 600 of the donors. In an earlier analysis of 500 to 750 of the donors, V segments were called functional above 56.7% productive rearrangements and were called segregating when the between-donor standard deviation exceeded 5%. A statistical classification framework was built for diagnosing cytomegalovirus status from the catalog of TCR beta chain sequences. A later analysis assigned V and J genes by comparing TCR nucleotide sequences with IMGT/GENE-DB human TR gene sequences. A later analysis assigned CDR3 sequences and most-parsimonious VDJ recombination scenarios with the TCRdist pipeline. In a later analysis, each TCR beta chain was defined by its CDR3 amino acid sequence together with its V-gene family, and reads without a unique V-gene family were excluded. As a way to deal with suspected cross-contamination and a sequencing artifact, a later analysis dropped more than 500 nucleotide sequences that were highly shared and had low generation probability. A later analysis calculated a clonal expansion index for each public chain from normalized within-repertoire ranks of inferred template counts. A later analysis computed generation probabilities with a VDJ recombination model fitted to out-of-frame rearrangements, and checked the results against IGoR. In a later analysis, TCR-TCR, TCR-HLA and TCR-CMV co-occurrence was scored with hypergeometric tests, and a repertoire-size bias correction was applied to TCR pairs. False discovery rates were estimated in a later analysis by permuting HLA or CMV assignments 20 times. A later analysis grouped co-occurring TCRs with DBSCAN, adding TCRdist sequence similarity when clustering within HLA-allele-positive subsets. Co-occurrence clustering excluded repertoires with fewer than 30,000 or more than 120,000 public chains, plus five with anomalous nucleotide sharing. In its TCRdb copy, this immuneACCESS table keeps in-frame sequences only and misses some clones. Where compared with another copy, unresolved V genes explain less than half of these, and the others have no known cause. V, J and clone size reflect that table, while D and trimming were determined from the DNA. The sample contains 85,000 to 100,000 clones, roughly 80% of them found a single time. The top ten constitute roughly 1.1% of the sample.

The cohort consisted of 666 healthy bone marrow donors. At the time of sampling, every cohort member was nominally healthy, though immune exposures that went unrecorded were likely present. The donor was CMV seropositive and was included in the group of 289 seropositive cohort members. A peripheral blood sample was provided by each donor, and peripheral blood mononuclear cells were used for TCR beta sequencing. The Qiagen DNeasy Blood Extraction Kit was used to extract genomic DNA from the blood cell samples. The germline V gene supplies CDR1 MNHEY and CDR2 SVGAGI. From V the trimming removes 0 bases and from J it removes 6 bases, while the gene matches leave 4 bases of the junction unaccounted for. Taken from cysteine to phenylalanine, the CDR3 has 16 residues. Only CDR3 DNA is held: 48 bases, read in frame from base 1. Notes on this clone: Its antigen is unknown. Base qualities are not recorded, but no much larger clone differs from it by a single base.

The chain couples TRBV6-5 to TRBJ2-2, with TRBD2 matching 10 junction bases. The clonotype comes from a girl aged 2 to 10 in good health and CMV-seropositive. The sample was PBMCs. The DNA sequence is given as TGTGCCAGCAGTTACTCGACCCTAGCGGGGGCCGGGGAGCTGTTTTTT. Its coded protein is CASSYSTLAGAGELFF.